This T cell receptor (beta chain) was profiled in a study of T cell repertoires in cytomegalovirus infection (dated by TCRdb to about 2019). A note on the overall study: Alongside well-studied HLA-B-restricted epitopes, the peptide stimulations were aimed at recently identified HLA-C-restricted CMV epitopes, whose presentation resists viral immunomodulation. Because public TCR beta signatures pointed to carriage of CMV infection together with the matching HLA type, the HLA type of each donor mattered for the analysis.

This clonotype occurred a few times. The target of this receptor is not known. Base quality data are lacking; no much larger clone is found one base away. The germline V gene supplies CDR1 MGHRA and CDR2 YSYEKL. The germline V and J ends show losses of 4 bases and 1 base respectively, and no gene match explains 12 bases of the junction. The CDR3, from cysteine to phenylalanine, totals 17 residues. Only the CDR3 region is kept as DNA, spanning 51 bases read in frame from base 1. Sample treatment or condition, as interpreted from the label and publication: in vitro stimulation with specific CMV peptide epitopes to enrich CMV-specific T cells. The listed sequencing device is Illumina HiSeq 1500. TCRdb's own reprocessing of the public reads used fastp at Q25 and MiXCR and kept productive beta chains. Rows are combined by CDR3 protein, so each entry shows the most common genes and DNA. Present in this sample are 360,000 or so distinct CDR3 sequences, roughly 34% of which were seen just once. Of the sample, roughly 14% is held by the ten largest clones.

Results the study describes overall, beyond this receptor: In both this cohort and an independent approximately 350-donor cohort, the cumulative frequency of public TCR beta family members distinguished carriers of CMV infection plus the relevant HLA type. The ex vivo response was dominated by HLA-C-restricted CMV-specific TCR beta clonotypes, and the single most frequent clonotype in two of eight donors was supplied by these HLA-C-restricted clonotypes.

The chain couples TRBV4-1 to TRBJ2-5, with 7 middle bases fitting TRBD2. The receptor was isolated from a human donor in good health (CMV status not recorded). Some clones in this sample may be carry-over from other donors' samples. The sequencing used cultured PBMCs, collected from culture after CMV antigen stimulation. The DNA sequence follows: TGCGCCAGCAGCCCGGGGCGGCTAGCGGCTTTCCAAGAGACCCAGTACTTC. Protein translation: CASSPGRLAAFQETQYF.